This TCR beta chain came from a study of blood T cell repertoires in COVID-19. For the study at large: Sites across the United States, Italy and Spain contributed samples from acute and convalescent COVID-19.

Trimming pared 4 bases from V and 4 bases from J, leaving 14 bases between. The germline CDR1 and CDR2 sequences are SGHNT and YYREEE (reference sequence). This CDR3 contains 14 residues. While infection was still active, Seattle patients were enrolled and then followed longitudinally. Methods used by the authors: Amplifying reference gene primers gave estimates of nucleated cell counts. The assay was immunoSEQ multiplex PCR, and TCRdb's table has in-frame clones only and misses some. That table furnishes V, J and clone size, whereas the DNA furnished D and trimming. Among about 64,000 clones listed, roughly 78% were seen once.

This rearrangement joins TRBV5-4 to TRBJ2-5, with D maybe TRBD2 (6 bases). This sequence was found in a man in his 60s with COVID-19, enrolled during active disease. Sequencing used peripheral blood. This chain's CDR3 is CASSGRELRETQYF. The CDR3 coding sequence is TGTGCCAGCAGCGGCCGGGAGTTACGAGAGACCCAGTACTTC.